This paragraph reports one TCR beta chain. This clonotype was counted at least ten times. It lacks a known antigen. No much larger clonotype is one base removed from it; base qualities were not supplied. Libraries came from 5' RACE. Sequencing used an Illumina HiSeq 2500. The second PCR ran for roughly 7 to 11 cycles and used a J-beta primer mix along with a sample-barcoded 5' primer. A template-switch 5' adaptor carrying 12 random nucleotides introduced a unique molecular identifier onto each TCR beta cDNA molecule. Each sample yielded at least 2.5 million CDR3-containing paired-end reads. First-strand cDNA was synthesized from all RNA with the Mint cDNA synthesis kit, primed by a TRBC-specific oligonucleotide. Following uracil-DNA glycosylase treatment, all cDNA underwent a first 18-cycle PCR with the universal primers M1SS and BC2_uni_R. From the authors' description of their analysis: For normalization, 1 million high-quality reads were randomly selected from each sample, with every read carrying a distinct molecular identifier. Reads with shared molecular identifiers were discarded instead of being binned into consensus sequences. MiTCR, run with a Q25 quality threshold and the strictest error-elimination algorithm, handled CDR3 identification, clonotype clustering and error correction. A nonparametric unseen species model with Euler transformation was used to estimate lower-bound total TCR beta diversity. The public reads were reanalyzed by TCRdb: fastp trimming at Q25, MiXCR alignment, in-frame beta chains only. Each CDR3 protein appears once, grouped with its most common genes and DNA. The V and J calls were not made by the authors but by TCRdb's processing. The sample table contains 550,000 to 800,000 distinct CDR3 sequences; only one count was recorded for 32% of them. The ten biggest clones cover roughly 14% of the sample.

This entry comes from a study of blood T cells in healthy people across ages (dated by TCRdb to the mid-2010s). In the study overall: Template switching captured roughly one uniquely barcoded TCR beta cDNA molecule per two T cells in model experiments. Four age groups were formed from the donors: young (average approximately 15 years), middle-aged (approximately 39), aged (approximately 60) and long-lived (more than 75). The study measured age-related changes in TCR beta repertoire diversity using deep sequencing normalized with unique cDNA molecular identifiers. Donors of different ages were randomly distributed across sequencing lanes to avoid experimental bias. Using the same blood draw, the study looked at two additional independent replicas of 1 million unique cDNA reads for two donors, one aged 18 to 30 and the other aged 80 or older.

The CDR1 and CDR2 encoded by the germline V gene are SGDLS and YYNGEE. Compared with germline, V lacks 3 bases and J lacks 4 bases; bases without a gene match: 5. Taken from cysteine to phenylalanine, the CDR3 has 14 residues. Only CDR3 DNA remains: 42 bases, in frame from the first base. The approximately 41 donors, aged 6 to 90 years, were systemically healthy Caucasian individuals from Russia. Around 9.7 milliliters of peripheral blood were collected from each donor into EDTA-treated Vacutainer tubes. Ficoll-Paque density-gradient centrifugation was used to isolate PBMCs, with at least 6.5 million per sample. Trizol reagent was used to extract total RNA from PBMCs, with at least 6 micrograms per sample. Naive CD45RAhigh/CD27high T cell percentages were measured by flow cytometry on a PBMC aliquot from every donor. Results the study describes overall, beyond this receptor: Conclusive comparison of naive and antigen-experienced compartments was prevented by the profiling of bulk unsorted PBMCs. A strong correlation was found between observed TCR beta diversity and the percentage of naive T cells measured by flow cytometry. Total diversity estimates from one million sequenced T cells were considered lower bounds and underestimates. Observed TCR beta diversity per million T cells fell roughly linearly with age, and a significant reduction was already apparent by age roughly 40. Compared with the aged group, more naive CD4+ T cells, fewer expanded clones and increased TCR diversity were shown by the long-lived group, suggesting age selection. Because the CMV infection status of the donors was unknown, age-related changes in expanded clonotypes may potentially have been confounded.

The sequenced material came from blood. The chain is made from TRBV9 and TRBJ2-3; the central 7 bases match TRBD1. This TCR was sampled from a woman older than 75 in good health. Donor details come from another sample of the same person, matched by shared clones. The sequenced DNA is TGTGCCAGCAGCGGACAGGGATGGGCAGATACGCAGTATTTT. Its amino acids are CASSGQGWADTQYF.